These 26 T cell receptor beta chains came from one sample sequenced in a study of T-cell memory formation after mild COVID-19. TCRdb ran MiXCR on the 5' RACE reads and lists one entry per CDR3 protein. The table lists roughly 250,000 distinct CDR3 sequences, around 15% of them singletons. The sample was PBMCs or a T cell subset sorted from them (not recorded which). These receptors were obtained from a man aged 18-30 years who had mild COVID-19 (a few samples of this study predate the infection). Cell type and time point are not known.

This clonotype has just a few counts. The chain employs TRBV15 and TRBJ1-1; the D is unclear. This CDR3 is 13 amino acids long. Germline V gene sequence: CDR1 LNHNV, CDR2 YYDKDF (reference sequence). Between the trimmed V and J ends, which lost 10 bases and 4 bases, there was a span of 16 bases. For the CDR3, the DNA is TGTGCCATTAGAGACATCCTAGTCACTGAAGCTTTCTTT. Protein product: CAIRDILVTEAFF. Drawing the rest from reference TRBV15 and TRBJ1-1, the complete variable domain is DAMVIQNPRYQVTQFGKPVTLSCSQTLNHNVMYWYQQKSSQAPKLLFHYYDKDFNNEADTPDNFQSRRPNTSFCFLDIRSPGLGDTAMYLCAIRDILVTEAFFGQGTRLTVV.

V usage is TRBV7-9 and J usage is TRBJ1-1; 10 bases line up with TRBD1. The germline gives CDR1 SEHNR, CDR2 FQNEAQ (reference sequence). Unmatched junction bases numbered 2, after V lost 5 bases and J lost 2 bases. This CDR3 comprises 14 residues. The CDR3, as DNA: TGTGCCAGCAGCCGACAGGGGGCTAACACTGAAGCTTTCTTT. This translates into CASSRQGANTEAFF.

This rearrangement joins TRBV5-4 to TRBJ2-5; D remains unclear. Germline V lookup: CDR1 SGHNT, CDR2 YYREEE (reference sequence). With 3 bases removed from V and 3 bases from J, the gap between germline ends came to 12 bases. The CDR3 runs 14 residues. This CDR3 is CASSSRTMEETQYF. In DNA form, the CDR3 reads TGTGCCAGCAGCTCTCGGACGATGGAAGAGACCCAGTACTTC.

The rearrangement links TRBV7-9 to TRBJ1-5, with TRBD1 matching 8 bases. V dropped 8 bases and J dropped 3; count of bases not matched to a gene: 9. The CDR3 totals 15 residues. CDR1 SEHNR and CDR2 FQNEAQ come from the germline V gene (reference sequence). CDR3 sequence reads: CASSTGAISNQPQHF. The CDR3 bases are TGTGCCAGCTCGACAGGGGCGATTTCCAATCAGCCCCAGCATTTT.

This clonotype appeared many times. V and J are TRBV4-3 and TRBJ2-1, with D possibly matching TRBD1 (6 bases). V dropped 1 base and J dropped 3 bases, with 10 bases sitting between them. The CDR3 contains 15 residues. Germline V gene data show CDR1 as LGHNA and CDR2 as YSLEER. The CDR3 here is CASSQGAGVYNEQFF. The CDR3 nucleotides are TGCGCCAGCAGCCAAGGGGCAGGGGTCTACAATGAGCAGTTCTTC.

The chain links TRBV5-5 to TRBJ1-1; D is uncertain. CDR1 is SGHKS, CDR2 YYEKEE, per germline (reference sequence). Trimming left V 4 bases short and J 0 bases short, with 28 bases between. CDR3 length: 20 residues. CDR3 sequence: CASSLLPEAGLSGMNTEAFF. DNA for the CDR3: TGTGCCAGCAGCCTCCTACCTGAGGCGGGCTTGTCGGGAATGAACACTGAAGCTTTCTTT.

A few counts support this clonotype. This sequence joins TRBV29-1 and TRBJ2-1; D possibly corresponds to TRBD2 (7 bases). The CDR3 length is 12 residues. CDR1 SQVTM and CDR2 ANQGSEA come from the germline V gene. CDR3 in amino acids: CTLGGPANEQFF. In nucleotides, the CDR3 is TGCACCCTGGGGGGGCCAGCCAATGAGCAGTTCTTC.

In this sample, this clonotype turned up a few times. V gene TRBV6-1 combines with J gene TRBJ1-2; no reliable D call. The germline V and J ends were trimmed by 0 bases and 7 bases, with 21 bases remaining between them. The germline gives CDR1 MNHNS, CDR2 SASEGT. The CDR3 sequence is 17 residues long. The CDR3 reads CASSEAFTGPGRGGYTF. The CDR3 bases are TGTGCCAGCAGTGAAGCGTTCACGGGTCCCGGCCGGGGTGGCTACACCTTC.

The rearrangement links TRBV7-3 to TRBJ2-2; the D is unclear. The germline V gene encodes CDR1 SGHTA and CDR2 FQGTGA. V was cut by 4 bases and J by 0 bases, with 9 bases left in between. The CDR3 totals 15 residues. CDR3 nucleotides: TGTGCCAGCAGCTCCGGTCATCCGAACACCGGGGAGCTGTTTTTT. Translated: CASSSGHPNTGELFF.

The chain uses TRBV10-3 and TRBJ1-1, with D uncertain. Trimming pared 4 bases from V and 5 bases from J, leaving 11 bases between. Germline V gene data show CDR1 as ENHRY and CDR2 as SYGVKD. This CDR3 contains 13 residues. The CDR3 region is CAISGSLETEAFF. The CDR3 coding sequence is TGTGCCATCAGTGGCAGTTTGGAAACTGAAGCTTTCTTT.

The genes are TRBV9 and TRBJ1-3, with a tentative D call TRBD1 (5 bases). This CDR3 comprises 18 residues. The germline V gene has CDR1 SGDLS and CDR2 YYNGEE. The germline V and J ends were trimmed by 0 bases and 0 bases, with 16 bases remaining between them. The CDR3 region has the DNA TGTGCCAGCAGCGTAGGGGCAGGGATCCCCCTCTCTGGAAACACCATATATTTT. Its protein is CASSVGAGIPLSGNTIYF. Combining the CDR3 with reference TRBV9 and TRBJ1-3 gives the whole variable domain DSGVTQTPKHLITATGQRVTLRCSPRSGDLSVYWYQQSLDQGLQFLIQYYNGEERAKGNILERFSAQQFPDLHSELNLSSLELGDSALYFCASSVGAGIPLSGNTIYFGEGSWLTVV.

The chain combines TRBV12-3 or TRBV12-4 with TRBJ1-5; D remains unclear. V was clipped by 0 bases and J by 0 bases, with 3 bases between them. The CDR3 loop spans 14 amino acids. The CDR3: CASSLASSNQPQHF. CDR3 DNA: TGTGCCAGCAGTTTAGCTTCTAGCAATCAGCCCCAGCATTTT.

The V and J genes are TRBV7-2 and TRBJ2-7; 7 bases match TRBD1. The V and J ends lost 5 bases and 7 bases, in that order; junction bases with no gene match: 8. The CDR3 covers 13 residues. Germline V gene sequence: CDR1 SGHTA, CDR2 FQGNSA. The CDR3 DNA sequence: TGTGCCAGCAGCCCCGACAGGGCTCGGGAGCAGTACGTC. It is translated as CASSPDRAREQYV.

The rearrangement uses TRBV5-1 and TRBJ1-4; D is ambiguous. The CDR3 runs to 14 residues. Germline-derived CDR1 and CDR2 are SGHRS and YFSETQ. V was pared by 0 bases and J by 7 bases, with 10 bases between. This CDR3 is CASSLGDGPEKLFF. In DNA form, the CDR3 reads TGCGCCAGCAGCTTGGGGGATGGGCCTGAAAAACTGTTTTTT. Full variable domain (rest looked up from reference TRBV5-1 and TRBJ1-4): KAGVTQTPRYLIKTRGQQVTLSCSPISGHRSVSWYQQTPGQGLQFLFEYFSETQRNKGNFPGRFSGRQFSNSRSEMNVSTLELGDSALYLCASSLGDGPEKLFFGSGTQLSVL.

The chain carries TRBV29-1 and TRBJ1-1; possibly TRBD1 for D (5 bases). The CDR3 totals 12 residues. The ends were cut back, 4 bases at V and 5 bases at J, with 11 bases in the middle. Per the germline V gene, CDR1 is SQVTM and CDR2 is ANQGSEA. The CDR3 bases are TGCAGCGTTGTCAGGGAAAGTACTGAAGCTTTCTTT. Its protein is CSVVRESTEAFF.

The CDR3 is CASSRTVGQNTEAFF. The DNA for the CDR3 is TGTGCCAGCAGTAGAACAGTAGGACAGAACACTGAAGCTTTCTTT. The genes are TRBV6-2 or TRBV6-3 and TRBJ1-1, with a weak D call TRBD1 (5 bases). V was cut by 5 bases and J by 1 base, with 14 bases left in between. Germline CDR1 and CDR2: MNHEY and SVGEGT. There are 15 residues in the CDR3.

The CDR3 DNA is TGTGCCAGCACCGCGAACCTCCAGGATGGCTACACCTTC. Translating gives CASTANLQDGYTF. The chain has TRBV7-8 and TRBJ1-2; no firm D call. Deletions cut 7 bases from V and 6 bases from J, with 15 bases between. Germline CDR1 is SGHVS and CDR2 is FQNEAQ. The CDR3 covers 13 residues.

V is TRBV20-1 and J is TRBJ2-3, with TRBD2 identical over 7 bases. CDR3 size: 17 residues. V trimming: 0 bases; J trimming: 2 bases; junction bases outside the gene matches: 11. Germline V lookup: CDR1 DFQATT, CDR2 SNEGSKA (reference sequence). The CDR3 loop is CSARDPIKRGFTDTQYF. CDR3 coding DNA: TGCAGTGCTAGAGATCCTATCAAGCGGGGTTTCACAGATACGCAGTATTTT.

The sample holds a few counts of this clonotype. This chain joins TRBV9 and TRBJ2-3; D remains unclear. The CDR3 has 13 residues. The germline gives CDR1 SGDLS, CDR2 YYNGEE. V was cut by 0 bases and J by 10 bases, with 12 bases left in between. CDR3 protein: CASSVGVGFAQYF. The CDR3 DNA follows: TGTGCCAGCAGCGTAGGAGTAGGGTTTGCGCAGTATTTT.

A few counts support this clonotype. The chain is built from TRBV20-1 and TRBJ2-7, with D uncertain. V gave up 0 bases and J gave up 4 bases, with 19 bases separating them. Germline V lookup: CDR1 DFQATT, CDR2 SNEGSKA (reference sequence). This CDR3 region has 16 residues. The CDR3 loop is CSARDLERDARYEQYV. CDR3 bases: TGCAGTGCTAGAGATCTTGAGAGAGACGCCCGGTACGAGCAGTACGTC.

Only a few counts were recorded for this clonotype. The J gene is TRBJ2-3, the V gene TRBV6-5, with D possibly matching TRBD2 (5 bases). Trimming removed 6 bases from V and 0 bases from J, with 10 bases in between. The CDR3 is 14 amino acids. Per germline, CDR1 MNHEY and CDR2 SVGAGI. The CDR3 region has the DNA TGTGCCAGCAGACTGGACTGGAGCACAGATACGCAGTATTTT. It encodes CASRLDWSTDTQYF.

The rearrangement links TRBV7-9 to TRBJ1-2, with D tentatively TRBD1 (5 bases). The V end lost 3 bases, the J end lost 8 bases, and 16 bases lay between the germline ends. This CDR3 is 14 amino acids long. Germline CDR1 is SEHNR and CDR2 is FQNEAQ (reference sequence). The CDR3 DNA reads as TGTGCCAGCAGCTTCCGGGACCGAGAGTCAGGCTACACCTTC. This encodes CASSFRDRESGYTF.

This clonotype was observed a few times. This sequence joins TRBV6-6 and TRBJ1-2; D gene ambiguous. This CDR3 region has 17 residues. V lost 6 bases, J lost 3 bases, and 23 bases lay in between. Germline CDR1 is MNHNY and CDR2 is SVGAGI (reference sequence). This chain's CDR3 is CASRTVDGRPLHYGYTF. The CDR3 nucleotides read TGTGCCAGCAGAACAGTGGATGGACGGCCCCTCCACTATGGCTACACCTTC.

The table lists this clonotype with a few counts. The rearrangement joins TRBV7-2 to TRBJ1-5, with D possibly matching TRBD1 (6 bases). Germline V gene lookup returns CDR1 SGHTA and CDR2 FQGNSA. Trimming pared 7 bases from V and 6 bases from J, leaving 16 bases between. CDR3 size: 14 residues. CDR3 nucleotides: TGTGCCAGCACCCAGGGCCACAGGGCTCAGCCCCAGCATTTT. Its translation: CASTQGHRAQPQHF.

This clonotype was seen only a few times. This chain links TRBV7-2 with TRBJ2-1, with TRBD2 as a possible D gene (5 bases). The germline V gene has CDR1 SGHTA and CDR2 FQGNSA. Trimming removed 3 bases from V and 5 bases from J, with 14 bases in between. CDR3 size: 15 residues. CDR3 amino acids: CASSLARAGNNEQFF. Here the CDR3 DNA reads TGTGCCAGCAGCTTGGCTCGGGCCGGGAACAATGAGCAGTTCTTC.

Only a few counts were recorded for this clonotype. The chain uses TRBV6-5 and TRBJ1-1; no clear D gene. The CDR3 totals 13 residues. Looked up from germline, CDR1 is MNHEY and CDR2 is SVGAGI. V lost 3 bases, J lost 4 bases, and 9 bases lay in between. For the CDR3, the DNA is TGTGCCAGCAGTTATGCGATGGGCACTGAAGCTTTCTTT. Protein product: CASSYAMGTEAFF.